This is a list of T cell receptor beta chains from one sample in a study of T cells in Graves' hyperthyroidism and ophthalmopathy. TCRdb passed the multiplex PCR reads through MiXCR, listing each CDR3 protein once. The sample holds 380,000 or so distinct CDR3 sequences, roughly 13% seen once. The sample was blood. Receptors were obtained from a woman in her 30s with Graves' hyperthyroidism. Each CDR3 is given with its conserved first and last residue. A D gene is named only where the DNA matches it firmly. Some rows have no size entry. The others give once, few or many, or a class for an expanded clone.

J gene | V gene | clone size | D gene | CDR3 protein | CDR3 DNA
TRBJ2-3 | TRBV11-2 | many | - | CASSLGVSVSTDTQYF | TGTGCCAGCAGCTTAGGAGTTAGCGTAAGCACAGATACGCAGTATTTT
TRBJ2-1 | TRBV7-8 | - | - | CASSRVQAPGNEQFF | TGTGCCAGCAGCCGAGTTCAGGCCCCGGGCAATGAGCAGTTCTTC
TRBJ1-4 | TRBV28 | few | - | CASNQRSFNEKLFF | TGTGCCAGCAATCAAAGGAGTTTCAATGAAAAACTGTTTTTT
TRBJ2-5 | TRBV7-9 | few | - | CAGGAQETQYF | TGTGCCGGGGGGGCCCAAGAGACCCAGTACTTC
TRBJ1-2 | TRBV6-5 | many | - | CASSYREGGYTF | TGTGCCAGCAGTTACCGCGAGGGGGGCTACACCTTC
TRBJ1-2 | TRBV28 | many | TRBD1 | CATTNRGTAREYGYTF | TGTGCCACCACAAACCGAGGGACAGCGAGGGAGTATGGCTACACCTTC
TRBJ2-7 | TRBV12-3/TRBV12-4 | many | TRBD2 | CASSFGRELEQYF | TGTGCCAGCAGTTTCGGGAGGGAACTGGAGCAGTACTTC
TRBJ2-3 | TRBV11-2 | many | TRBD2 | CASRSPGLAGDTQYF | TGTGCCAGCAGATCTCCCGGACTAGCGGGAGATACGCAGTATTTT
TRBJ1-1 | TRBV20-1 | many | - | CSANGGPMNTEAFF | TGCAGTGCTAACGGGGGGCCTATGAACACTGAAGCTTTCTTT
TRBJ2-7 | TRBV19 | few | TRBD2 | CASSPGLVNEQYF | TGTGCCAGTAGTCCGGGACTAGTGAACGAGCAGTACTTC
TRBJ2-7 | TRBV5-1 | - | - | CASSLGSSRGWTYEQYF | TGCGCCAGCAGCTTGGGTTCGAGCAGGGGATGGACCTACGAGCAGTACTTC
TRBJ2-5 | TRBV28 | - | - | CASSFPHGAGDADEYF | TGTGCCAGCAGTTTCCCCCATGGGGCGGGCGACGCCGACGAGTACTTC
TRBJ1-5 | TRBV7-9 | few | TRBD1 | CASSLGAGGAQPQHF | TGTGCCAGCAGCTTAGGGGCAGGGGGCGCGCAGCCCCAGCATTTT
TRBJ2-1 | TRBV28 | - | - | CASSPGLLPNEQFF | TGTGCCAGCAGTCCGGGCCTCCTCCCCAATGAGCAGTTCTTC
TRBJ2-1 | TRBV6-2/TRBV6-3 | many | - | CASSYTGTNEQFF | TGTGCCAGCAGTTATACCGGGACCAATGAGCAGTTCTTC
TRBJ2-1 | TRBV14 | - | TRBD2 | CASSHIPRGRAGEQFF | TGTGCCAGCAGCCATATTCCACGAGGGAGGGCCGGTGAGCAGTTCTTC
TRBJ2-4 | TRBV6-1 | many | - | CASSGGGLAKNIQYF | TGTGCCAGCAGTGGTGGGGGCCTAGCCAAAAACATTCAGTACTTC
TRBJ2-7 | TRBV20-1 | few | TRBD2 | CSAENPGGYEQYF | TGCAGTGCCGAAAATCCGGGAGGCTACGAGCAGTACTTC
TRBJ1-2 | TRBV6-4 | - | - | CASSSRSGGYTF | TGTGCCAGCAGTTCACGCAGTGGTGGCTACACCTTC
TRBJ2-2 | TRBV28 | - | TRBD2 | CASSLMGGYAGELFF | TGTGCCAGCAGTTTAATGGGGGGGTACGCCGGGGAGCTGTTTTTT
TRBJ2-7 | TRBV9 | many | - | CASSVDGGAGPWEQYF | TGTGCCAGCAGCGTAGATGGAGGGGCCGGGCCGTGGGAGCAGTACTTC
TRBJ2-1 | TRBV6-1 | many | TRBD2 | CASSDPISGGYNEQFF | TGTGCCAGCAGTGATCCGATCAGCGGGGGGTACAATGAGCAGTTCTTC
TRBJ1-5 | TRBV18 | many | - | CASSRDNSNQPQHF | TGTGCCAGCTCGCGGGACAATAGCAATCAGCCCCAGCATTTT
TRBJ2-3 | TRBV5-1 | few | TRBD2 | CASSFGRESDTQYF | TGCGCCAGCAGCTTTGGGCGGGAGTCGGATACGCAGTATTTT
TRBJ2-1 | TRBV7-8 | - | - | CASSLRTGGNYNEQFF | TGTGCCAGCAGCTTACGGACGGGCGGGAACTACAATGAGCAGTTCTTC
TRBJ2-5 | TRBV28 | many | - | CASSSLARKQETQYF | TGTGCCAGCAGTTCCCTCGCTAGGAAACAAGAGACCCAGTACTTC
TRBJ2-5 | TRBV18 | few | - | CASSPSRAEGLPNF | TGTGCCAGCTCACCTTCCCGTGCGGAGGGGCTACCGAACTTC
TRBJ2-2 | TRBV6-1 | many | - | CASRSRNDGTGELFF | TGTGCCAGCAGGTCACGCAATGATGGCACCGGGGAGCTGTTTTTT
TRBJ2-3 | TRBV27 | many | TRBD2 | CASSAYRGGDTQYF | TGTGCCAGCAGTGCCTACCGGGGGGGAGATACGCAGTATTTT
TRBJ2-6 | TRBV6-1 | many | - | CASRGMSGANVLTF | TGTGCCAGCAGAGGGATGTCTGGGGCCAACGTCCTGACTTTC
TRBJ1-6 | TRBV20-1 | - | TRBD1 | CSAGTALSYNSPLHF | TGCAGTGCTGGGACAGCTCTCTCCTATAATTCACCCCTCCACTTT
TRBJ2-1 | TRBV3-1 | - | - | CASSEKSSGRLWGLTYNEQFF | TGTGCCAGCAGCGAAAAAAGCTCGGGACGCCTTTGGGGGCTGACCTACAATGAGCAGTTCTTC
TRBJ2-5 | TRBV2 | many | TRBD2 | CASSESAGGPLGETQYF | TGTGCCAGCAGTGAAAGCGCGGGAGGGCCTCTGGGAGAGACCCAGTACTTC
TRBJ1-3 | TRBV5-1 | few | - | CASSYGVFPGSGNTIYF | TGCGCCAGCAGCTACGGGGTGTTCCCAGGCTCTGGAAACACCATATATTTT
TRBJ2-7 | TRBV18 | many | TRBD2 | CASTPAGGPYEQYF | TGTGCCAGCACACCAGCGGGAGGGCCCTACGAGCAGTACTTC
TRBJ1-6 | TRBV28 | many | - | CASSFSRRGNSPLHF | TGTGCCAGCAGTTTTTCTCGACGGGGGAATTCACCCCTCCACTTT
TRBJ2-1 | TRBV30 | few | - | CAWSKRPSTVSYNEQFF | TGTGCCTGGAGTAAAAGACCTAGCACGGTATCCTACAATGAGCAGTTCTTC
TRBJ2-3 | TRBV5-1 | many | - | CASSFLGDTQYF | TGCGCCAGCAGCTTCCTCGGGGATACGCAGTATTTT
TRBJ2-3 | TRBV5-1 | many | - | CASSLGIDTQYF | TGCGCCAGCAGCTTGGGAATAGATACGCAGTATTTT
TRBJ1-3 | TRBV7-2 | many | TRBD1 | CASSYHASGGAGNTIYF | TGTGCCAGCAGCTATCACGCTTCAGGGGGCGCTGGAAACACCATATATTTT
TRBJ1-1 | TRBV7-9 | few | - | CASSLRDRLASEAFF | TGTGCCAGCAGCTTAAGAGACAGGTTAGCCTCCGAAGCTTTCTTT
TRBJ2-1 | TRBV28 | many | TRBD2 | CASSSLGGSSYNEQFF | TGTGCCAGCAGTTCCCTCGGGGGGTCTTCCTACAATGAGCAGTTCTTC
TRBJ2-1 | TRBV6-2/TRBV6-3 | few | - | CASSYGVPSSYNEQFF | TGTGCCAGCAGTTACGGAGTCCCAAGCTCCTACAATGAGCAGTTCTTC
TRBJ2-3 | TRBV20-1 | many | - | CSASSPPGGSTDTQYF | TGCAGTGCTAGCTCCCCCCCTGGCGGGAGCACAGATACGCAGTATTTT
TRBJ2-3 | TRBV20-1 | few | TRBD2 | CSPTSGMADTQYF | TGCAGTCCGACTAGCGGGATGGCAGATACGCAGTATTTT
TRBJ1-5 | TRBV30 | many | - | CAWSLWNSNQPQHF | TGTGCCTGGAGCCTCTGGAATAGCAATCAGCCCCAGCATTTT
TRBJ2-7 | TRBV6-2/TRBV6-3 | - | TRBD2 | CASRWTPLGASGLQYF | TGTGCCAGCAGGTGGACACCCCTCGGGGCTAGCGGACTGCAGTACTTC
TRBJ2-5 | TRBV6-1 | many | TRBD1 | CASSPGTGTQTQYF | TGTGCCAGCAGTCCCGGGACAGGGACGCAGACCCAGTACTTC
TRBJ1-5 | TRBV28 | many | - | CASSLTGAMWPQHF | TGTGCCAGCAGTTTGACGGGGGCGATGTGGCCCCAGCATTTT
TRBJ2-1 | TRBV12-3/TRBV12-4 | few | TRBD2 | CASTQSLGAIAGVINEQFF | TGTGCCAGCACACAAAGCCTGGGGGCTATAGCGGGAGTGATCAATGAGCAGTTCTTC
TRBJ1-5 | TRBV10-2 | many | - | CASSERGAYNQPQHF | TGCGCCAGCAGTGAGAGAGGGGCCTATAATCAGCCCCAGCATTTT
TRBJ2-3 | TRBV7-9 | few | TRBD2 | CASSLVAGKADTQYF | TGTGCCAGCAGCCTCGTAGCGGGAAAGGCAGATACGCAGTATTTT
TRBJ2-7 | TRBV11-1 | many | - | CASTQAYGQRQYF | TGTGCCAGCACCCAAGCTTATGGTCAGCGGCAGTACTTC
TRBJ2-5 | TRBV19 | many | - | CATILGETQYF | TGTGCCACCATCCTAGGAGAGACCCAGTACTTC
TRBJ2-5 | TRBV12-3/TRBV12-4 | many | TRBD1 | CASSMDDRGETQYF | TGTGCCAGCAGTATGGATGACAGGGGGGAGACCCAGTACTTC
TRBJ2-7 | TRBV28 | many | - | CASSGLRSYEQYF | TGTGCCAGCAGTGGCCTAAGGTCCTACGAGCAGTACTTC
TRBJ1-5 | TRBV19 | - | - | CASSIVAGTQPQHF | TGTGCCAGTAGTATAGTCGCAGGGACTCAGCCCCAGCATTTT